The 30 T cell receptor beta chains listed next were all sequenced from one sample in a study of blood T cell repertoires in COVID-19. Clones were read by immunoSEQ multiplex PCR, and TCRdb kept only the in-frame ones, dropping some. The table includes over 100,000 clones, around 89% detected once. Sequenced sample: peripheral blood. The receptors come from a man between 60 and 75 years old with COVID-19, enrolled during active disease.

The J gene is TRBJ1-6, the V gene TRBV2; 11 nucleotides match TRBD1. J was trimmed by 7 bases and V by 6 bases; bases with no gene match: 5. The germline V gene encodes CDR1 SNHLY and CDR2 FYNNEI. The CDR3 loop spans 15 amino acids. CDR3 sequence (DNA): TGTGCCAGCAGAGGGGGACAGGGGGAGAATTCACCCCTCCACTTT. This gives the protein CASRGGQGENSPLHF.

This clone was counted between two and nine times. The CDR3 is CASSLSRPGRGTEAFF. The CDR3 bases are TGTGCCAGCAGTTTATCTAGGCCGGGTCGTGGGACTGAAGCTTTCTTT. The chain links TRBV27 to TRBJ1-1; D ambiguous. This CDR3 contains 16 residues. Looked up from germline, CDR1 is MNHEY and CDR2 is SMNVEV (reference sequence). Deletions cut 0 bases from V and 5 bases from J, with 16 bases between.

The J gene is TRBJ2-1, the V gene TRBV12-3 or TRBV12-4; D is perhaps TRBD1 (5 bases). CDR3 length equals 12 residues. Between the trimmed V and J ends, which lost 4 bases and 6 bases, there was a span of 7 bases. CDR3 region: CASSSGRNEQFF. CDR3 in DNA: TGTGCCAGCAGTTCAGGGCGCAATGAGCAGTTCTTC.

The chain uses TRBV6-5 and TRBJ1-6, with a tentative D call TRBD1 (5 bases). Germline loops: CDR1 MNHEY, CDR2 SVGAGI. V lost 11 bases and J 10 bases, leaving 21 bases between the germline ends. This CDR3 comprises 14 residues. In DNA, the CDR3 is TGTGCCGGACAACTTGACAGTGGAGGGTCACCCCTCCACTTT. It yields the protein CAGQLDSGGSPLHF.

The V and J genes are TRBV11-2 and TRBJ1-4; 8 bases map to TRBD1. The ends lost 5 bases at V and 4 bases at J; junction bases unmatched: 9. Germline CDR1 and CDR2: SGHAT and FQNNGV. The CDR3 is 16 amino acids. The CDR3 protein is CASSLRPGQVNEKLFF. The CDR3 DNA reads as TGTGCCAGCAGCCTGAGACCGGGACAGGTTAATGAAAAACTGTTTTTT.

The DNA for the CDR3 is TGTGCCAGCTCACCAGGAGACTTTAACTATGGCTACACCTTC. Encoded protein: CASSPGDFNYGYTF. The V call is TRBV18, the J call TRBJ1-2; D remains unclear. The ends were cut back, 2 bases at V and 1 base at J, with 8 bases in the middle. The V gene's germline CDR1 is KGHSH and CDR2 LQKENI. The CDR3 covers 14 residues.

This clone was seen more than once but under ten times. The chain joins TRBV7-9 to TRBJ2-1, with 13 bases fitting TRBD2. The V segment lost 5 bases and the J segment 8 bases; nucleotides outside the gene matches: 12. The CDR3 sequence is 17 residues long. CDR1 and CDR2 (germline): SEHNR, FQNEAQ (reference sequence). The CDR3 nucleotides are TGTGCCAGCAGCGCATTCGGACTAGCGGGGGCTGGGGATGAGCAGTTCTTC. Amino acid sequence: CASSAFGLAGAGDEQFF.

The gene calls are TRBV4-1 and TRBJ2-5; a weak D match, TRBD2 (6 bases). The V end was cut by 4 bases, the J end by 5 bases, with 11 bases between. CDR1 is MGHRA, CDR2 YSYEKL, per germline. The CDR3 covers 13 residues. The CDR3 protein is CASSLRLGETQYF. CDR3 bases: TGCGCCAGCAGCCTACGACTAGGGGAGACCCAGTACTTC.

The V and J genes are TRBV30 and TRBJ2-5, with 9 nucleotides matching TRBD2. V was clipped by 2 bases and J by 13 bases; unmatched bases: 14. The germline V gene encodes CDR1 GTSNPN and CDR2 SVGIG (reference sequence). The CDR3 sequence is 14 residues long. The CDR3 spells CAWSSTSGATAWYF. CDR3 nucleotide sequence: TGTGCCTGGAGTTCGACTAGCGGAGCTACGGCCTGGTACTTC.

The DNA of the CDR3 is TGTGCCAGCATATTAGGACAGGGGGACCAGCCCCAGCATTTT. Its protein product is CASILGQGDQPQHF. The chain employs TRBV6-6 and TRBJ1-5, with TRBD1 identical over 10 bases. The CDR3 has 14 residues. Germline assignment: CDR1 MNHNY and CDR2 SVGAGI (reference sequence). J was trimmed by 7 bases and V by 7 bases; bases with no gene match: 7.

This chain links TRBV19 with TRBJ1-6; D uncertain. Germline V gene lookup returns CDR1 LNHDA and CDR2 SQIVND (reference sequence). This CDR3 contains 16 residues. Trimming removed 0 bases from V and 3 bases from J, with 9 bases in between. This CDR3 reads CASSIDARSYNSPLHF. The CDR3 DNA sequence: TGTGCCAGTAGTATAGATGCTCGCAGCTATAATTCACCCCTCCACTTT.

The rearrangement uses TRBV6-5 and TRBJ1-4; D not certain. Germline assignment: CDR1 MNHEY and CDR2 SVGAGI. Trimming pared 6 bases from V and 0 bases from J, leaving 11 bases between. This CDR3 spans 15 amino acids. The CDR3 nucleotides read TGTGCCAGCAGCCCGAACATTGCAACTAATGAAAAACTGTTTTTT. The encoded protein is CASSPNIATNEKLFF.

The V call is TRBV19, the J call TRBJ2-7; D is possibly TRBD1 (5 bases). Germline values: CDR1 LNHDA, CDR2 SQIVND (reference sequence). The CDR3 runs 14 residues. The V end was cut by 4 bases, the J end by 1 base, with 11 bases between. In nucleotides, the CDR3 is TGTGCCAGTAGTAACTTGGCAGGGTCCTACGAGCAGTACTTC. It translates to CASSNLAGSYEQYF. The whole variable domain, filled in from reference TRBV19 and TRBJ2-7, reads DGGITQSPKYLFRKEGQNVTLSCEQNLNHDAMYWYRQDPGQGLRLIYYSQIVNDFQKGDIAEGYSVSREKKESFPLTVTSAQKNPTAFYLCASSNLAGSYEQYFGPGTRLTVT.

The chain is built from TRBV6-6 and TRBJ1-6; the D is unclear. CDR1 is MNHNY and CDR2 is SVGAGI in the germline V gene (reference sequence). The V gene lost 5 bases and the J gene lost 9 bases, with 8 bases spanning the gap. This CDR3 is built from 12 residues. CDR3 sequence (DNA): TGTGCCAGCAGTCGGACTGCTTCACCCCTCCACTTT. It translates to CASSRTASPLHF.

This sequence joins TRBV30 and TRBJ2-2; possibly TRBD1 for D (6 bases). This CDR3 contains 16 residues. Trimming took 7 bases from V and 2 from J, leaving 20 bases between them. CDR1 and CDR2 (germline): GTSNPN, SVGIG (reference sequence). The CDR3 DNA reads TGTGCCTTCCCAAACCCGGACAGTCATAACACCGGGGAGCTGTTTTTT. This translates into CAFPNPDSHNTGELFF.

This clone occurred a few times. The rearrangement links TRBV9 to TRBJ1-4; TRBD1 matches at 7 bases. V was pared by 2 bases and J by 4 bases, with 2 bases of the junction left unmatched. Germline assignment: CDR1 SGDLS and CDR2 YYNGEE. This CDR3 is built from 14 residues. CDR3 DNA sequence: TGTGCCAGCAGCGTGGGACAGATTAATGAAAAACTGTTTTTT. Protein: CASSVGQINEKLFF. Full variable domain (remainder filled in from reference TRBV9 and TRBJ1-4): DSGVTQTPKHLITATGQRVTLRCSPRSGDLSVYWYQQSLDQGLQFLIQYYNGEERAKGNILERFSAQQFPDLHSELNLSSLELGDSALYFCASSVGQINEKLFFGSGTQLSVL.

This chain joins TRBV7-2 and TRBJ2-7; 7 nucleotides match TRBD2. The J segment lost 6 bases and the V segment lost 4 bases, leaving 12 bases of the junction unmatched. Germline V gives CDR1 SGHTA, CDR2 FQGNSA. This CDR3 has 15 residues. CDR3 amino acids: CASSSGLAGVAEQYF. The CDR3 coding sequence is TGTGCCAGCAGCTCCGGGTTAGCGGGTGTTGCCGAGCAGTACTTC.

The chain is built from TRBV5-4 and TRBJ1-4; TRBD1 matches at 8 bases. CDR1 is SGHNT, CDR2 YYREEE, per germline (reference sequence). CDR3 length: 14 amino acids. V gave up 0 bases and J gave up 7 bases; unmatched junction bases: 2. The chain's CDR3 is CASSLDRGGEKLFF. The CDR3 region has the DNA TGTGCCAGCAGCTTGGACAGGGGGGGTGAAAAACTGTTTTTT.

This chain joins TRBV7-9 and TRBJ1-2, with a possible D match to TRBD1 (6 bases). This CDR3 has 12 residues. Germline V gives CDR1 SEHNR, CDR2 FQNEAQ (reference sequence). V lost 9 bases and J lost 1, with 9 bases in between. The CDR3 nucleotides read TGTGCCAGTTACAGGGTTAACTATGGCTACACCTTC. The encoded protein is CASYRVNYGYTF.

This chain joins TRBV7-8 and TRBJ1-4; 9 bases map to TRBD1. The V gene's germline CDR1 is SGHVS and CDR2 FQNEAQ. The V segment lost 1 base and the J segment 7 bases; nucleotides outside the gene matches: 4. The CDR3 loop spans 15 amino acids. CDR3 residues: CASSLGDRDREKLFF. The CDR3 DNA sequence: TGTGCCAGCAGCTTAGGGGACAGGGATCGTGAAAAACTGTTTTTT.

The chain recombines TRBV7-9 with TRBJ1-1; 10 bases map to TRBD1. V gave up 5 bases and J gave up 10 bases; unmatched junction bases: 10. The CDR3 has 14 residues. Germline V gene data show CDR1 as SEHNR and CDR2 as FQNEAQ (reference sequence). The CDR3 nucleotides read TGTGCCAGCAGCCCAGGGACAGGGGAGGTCGGAGCTTTCTTT. Protein: CASSPGTGEVGAFF.

The chain has TRBV7-6 and TRBJ2-5, with 11 bases aligning to TRBD2. The CDR3 loop spans 16 amino acids. Germline values: CDR1 SGHVS, CDR2 FNYEAQ. V trimming: 5 bases; J trimming: 5 bases; junction bases outside the gene matches: 10. The CDR3: CASSPTTSGGWETQYF. In DNA form, the CDR3 reads TGTGCCAGCAGCCCTACAACTAGCGGGGGTTGGGAGACCCAGTACTTC.

The V and J genes are TRBV6-1 and TRBJ1-5; D unresolved. Germline V gives CDR1 MNHNS, CDR2 SASEGT. The CDR3 length is 15 residues. Trimming stripped 0 bases from V and 5 bases from J, with 11 bases between. The CDR3 loop reads CASSEARGLYQPQHF. The CDR3 nucleotides are TGTGCCAGCAGTGAAGCAAGAGGGTTATATCAGCCCCAGCATTTT.

The rearrangement uses TRBV15 and TRBJ1-4; the D gene is possibly TRBD1 (5 bases). The CDR3 covers 15 residues. CDR1 and CDR2 (germline): LNHNV, YYDKDF (reference sequence). Deletions cut 5 bases from V and 2 bases from J, with 12 bases between. CDR3 region: CATSVQVVTNEKLFF. CDR3 sequence (DNA): TGTGCCACCAGCGTACAGGTGGTGACTAATGAAAAACTGTTTTTT. Variable domain in full (rest from reference TRBV15 and TRBJ1-4): DAMVIQNPRYQVTQFGKPVTLSCSQTLNHNVMYWYQQKSSQAPKLLFHYYDKDFNNEADTPDNFQSRRPNTSFCFLDIRSPGLGDTAMYLCATSVQVVTNEKLFFGSGTQLSVL.

J is TRBJ1-2 and V is TRBV30; TRBD1 might be the D (5 bases). Trimming removed 1 base from V and 2 bases from J, with 8 bases in between. Germline CDR1 is GTSNPN and CDR2 is SVGIG (reference sequence). This CDR3 has 13 residues. The CDR3 loop is CAWSEGQNYGYTF. The CDR3 nucleotides read TGTGCCTGGAGTGAGGGGCAGAACTATGGCTACACCTTC.

This rearrangement joins TRBV5-6 to TRBJ1-2; D is perhaps TRBD1 (5 bases). CDR1 is SGHDT, CDR2 YYEEEE, per germline. Trimming shortened V by 3 bases and J by 5 bases, and 20 bases separated the two germline ends. CDR3 size: 16 residues. CDR3 region: CASSSDSGTRGYGYTF. In DNA, the CDR3 is TGTGCCAGCAGCTCCGACTCCGGGACTAGGGGTTATGGCTACACCTTC.

This clone appeared a few times. J is TRBJ2-3 and V is TRBV5-1, with D possibly matching TRBD1 (5 bases). Trimming took 6 bases from V and 3 from J, leaving 11 bases between them. Germline V gene lookup returns CDR1 SGHRS and CDR2 YFSETQ. This CDR3 has 13 amino acids. The CDR3 region has the DNA TGCGCCAGCAATGAAGCAGGGACAGATACGCAGTATTTT. Residues: CASNEAGTDTQYF.

The rearrangement uses TRBV28 and TRBJ2-5, with TRBD1 matching 9 bases. This CDR3 is 16 amino acids long. Germline V gene sequence: CDR1 MDHEN, CDR2 SYDVKM. J lost 5 bases, V lost 5 bases, and 12 bases had no gene match. This chain's CDR3 is CASSNPRGQGAETQYF. For the CDR3, the DNA is TGTGCCAGCAGTAACCCGAGGGGACAGGGCGCCGAGACCCAGTACTTC.

The chain has TRBV7-2 and TRBJ1-2; 8 bases are a match to TRBD1. From germline, CDR1 is SGHTA and CDR2 FQGNSA. This CDR3 spans 15 amino acids. After removal of 3 bases from V and 5 bases from J, the junction contained 8 bases not matched to a gene. The CDR3 nucleotides read TGTGCCAGCAGCTTGAGACAGGGGAGTACGTATGGCTACACCTTC. Its protein is CASSLRQGSTYGYTF.

V usage is TRBV11-3 and J usage is TRBJ2-2; D uncertain. Per the germline V gene, CDR1 is SGHNT and CDR2 is YENEEA. V was clipped by 3 bases and J by 4 bases, with 3 bases between them. CDR3 length: 12 amino acids. The chain's CDR3 is CASSFRTGELFF. The CDR3 DNA reads TGTGCCAGCAGCTTTCGCACCGGGGAGCTGTTTTTT.